This paragraph reports one T cell receptor (beta chain). A single record per CDR3 protein comes from TCRdb applying MiXCR to the 5' RACE reads. The sample includes about 85,000 distinct CDR3 sequences, about an eighth of them seen just once. These data belong to a study of early T cells in non-severe SARS-CoV-2 infection. Germline CDR1 is SGHAT and CDR2 is FQNNGV. The CDR3 length is 16 residues. V was cut by 5 bases and J by 0 bases, with 14 bases left in between. The TCR sequence derives from an adult who was a healthcare worker with PCR-confirmed SARS-CoV-2 infection or an uninfected control (not recorded which). This chain links TRBV11-2 with TRBJ2-1, with a tentative D call TRBD2 (5 bases). The specimen sequenced was whole blood. The DNA of the CDR3 is TGTGCCAGCAGCCCGACCGGGGAAAGCTCCTACAATGAGCAGTTCTTC. It encodes CASSPTGESSYNEQFF.